The 2 T cell receptor beta chains in this list originate from one sample, sequenced in a study of T cell responses to AZD1222 COVID-19 vaccine. Assay used: immunoSEQ multiplex PCR; TCRdb lists only in-frame clones, some missing. The sample lists under 150,000 clones, around 90% occurring once. Here the sequenced sample was peripheral blood, taken on day 0 of AZD1222 vaccination. The receptors stem from an adult in good health.

V usage is TRBV19 and J usage is TRBJ2-3; D is uncertain. Deletions cut 3 bases from V and 1 base from J, with 17 bases between. Germline V CDR1 and CDR2: LNHDA, SQIVND (reference sequence). CDR3 length equals 17 residues. The CDR3 here is CASSILDLGGGTDTQYF. The DNA for the CDR3 is TGTGCCAGTAGTATCCTAGATCTAGGTGGAGGCACAGATACGCAGTATTTT.

This clone has only one observation. This chain links TRBV4-1 with TRBJ2-1; D is perhaps TRBD1 (6 bases). V was pared by 6 bases and J by 2 bases, with 14 bases between. Germline-derived CDR1 and CDR2 are MGHRA and YSYEKL. This CDR3 is 15 amino acids long. The CDR3 region has the DNA TGCGCCAGCAGGCCGGTCAGGGGTACCTACAATGAGCAGTTCTTC. As protein: CASRPVRGTYNEQFF.